A selection of T cell receptor beta chains follows, all from one sample in a study of blood T cell repertoires in COVID-19. Sequenced by immunoSEQ multiplex PCR; TCRdb stores in-frame clones only, minus some. The sample lists approximately 360,000 clones, 90% seen once, with about 6.8% in the top ten. Sequenced sample: peripheral blood. Receptors were obtained from a man aged 18 to 35 with active or convalescent COVID-19. Each CDR3 is given with its conserved first and last residue. D genes are given only for firm matches. The size field is filled for only some rows; it gives once, few, many or a size class.

clone size	V gene	D gene	J gene	CDR3 DNA	CDR3 protein
.	TRBV23-1	.	TRBJ1-1	TGCGCCAGCAGTCAATCGCGAAGATACACTGAAGCTTTCTTT	CASSQSRRYTEAFF
.	TRBV18	TRBD1	TRBJ2-3	TGTGCCAGCTCACCACCGAGGACAGGGACGAAGCCCACAGATACGCAGTATTTT	CASSPPRTGTKPTDTQYF
.	TRBV4-2	TRBD2	TRBJ2-3	TGTGCCAGCAGCCAAGGGGGAAGCGGGGACACAGATACGCAGTATTTT	CASSQGGSGDTDTQYF
.	TRBV5-6	.	TRBJ2-3	TGTGCCAGCAGCCCCCGTGGGGCTTGGGGTGATACGCAGTATTTT	CASSPRGAWGDTQYF
.	TRBV27	.	TRBJ2-7	TGTGCCAGCAGTTTCTCACGGAGCTACGAGCAGTACTTC	CASSFSRSYEQYF
.	TRBV28	.	TRBJ1-2	TGTGCCAGCAGTTTAAAATCGGGAGCGGGCTATGGCTACACCTTC	CASSLKSGAGYGYTF
once	TRBV3-1/TRBV3-2	.	TRBJ1-5	TGTGCCAGCAGCCAAGCGACAGATATGACCGGTCAGCCCCAGCATTTT	CASSQATDMTGQPQHF
.	TRBV7-9	TRBD1	TRBJ1-2	TGTGCCAGCAGCACAAGACAGGGTAGCTATGGCTACACCTTC	CASSTRQGSYGYTF
.	TRBV6-6	TRBD2	TRBJ2-2	TGTGCCAGCAGTTCCCTAGCGGGTGGCACCGGGGAGCTGTTTTTT	CASSSLAGGTGELFF
.	TRBV28	TRBD2	TRBJ2-3	TGTGCCAGCCGACTAGCGGGAGTAATTGGCACAGATACGCAGTATTTT	CASRLAGVIGTDTQYF
.	TRBV27	.	TRBJ2-5	TGTGCCAGCAGTAAGGTGACTAGTTTCGAGACCCAGTACTTC	CASSKVTSFETQYF
.	TRBV4-1	.	TRBJ1-1	TGCGCCAGCAGCCACCAGGGTTTCACTGAAGCTTTCTTT	CASSHQGFTEAFF
.	TRBV7-8	.	TRBJ2-3	TGTGCCAGCAGCTCCGACCTTAGCGGAAGCACAGATACGCAGTATTTT	CASSSDLSGSTDTQYF
.	TRBV3-1/TRBV3-2	.	TRBJ2-1	TGTGCCAGCACCTGGGGGGTCCTGGGAATCAATGAGCAGTTCTTC	CASTWGVLGINEQFF
.	TRBV19	.	TRBJ1-2	TGTGCCAGTACCCCGCTGCGCGGACTAAAGAACTATGGCTACACCTTC	CASTPLRGLKNYGYTF
.	TRBV19	.	TRBJ1-5	TGTGCCAGTAGGACCGGAGGCGTACCGTATCAGCCCCAGCATTTT	CASRTGGVPYQPQHF
.	TRBV5-1	.	TRBJ2-5	TGCGCCAGCAGCTCCGGAGGAAGGGTCCAAGAGACCCAGTACTTC	CASSSGGRVQETQYF
once	TRBV6-2/TRBV6-3	.	TRBJ2-4	TGTGCCAGCAGTTACCGCGGGCAGGGGTCCCGGGACAAAAACATTCAGTACTTC	CASSYRGQGSRDKNIQYF
.	TRBV28	.	TRBJ1-5	TGTGCCAGCAGTAACCAGGGCCTCAGCAATCAGCCCCAGCATTTT	CASSNQGLSNQPQHF
.	TRBV7-8	.	TRBJ1-6	TGTGCCAGCAGCCATGGGGGGGGCACCTATAATTCACCCCTCCACTTT	CASSHGGGTYNSPLHF
.	TRBV27	TRBD2	TRBJ2-1	TGTGCCAGCAGTTTCCCGGGAGGCTACAATGAGCAGTTCTTC	CASSFPGGYNEQFF
.	TRBV4-3	TRBD1	TRBJ2-1	TGCGCCAGCAGCCAAGACGTTTCGGCAGGGGGTAACAATGAGCAGTTCTTC	CASSQDVSAGGNNEQFF
few	TRBV9	TRBD2	TRBJ2-5	TGTGCCAGCAGCCAAACTAGCGGGATAGGAGAGACCCAGTACTTC	CASSQTSGIGETQYF
.	TRBV25-1	TRBD2	TRBJ2-1	TGTGCCAGTGGGACTAGCTCCTACAATGAGCAGTTCTTC	CASGTSSYNEQFF
once	TRBV5-1	TRBD2	TRBJ2-7	TGCGCCAGCAGCTCCGGGGAGGTGGCAGCGGGGGTTTGGGAGCAGTACTTC	CASSSGEVAAGVWEQYF
.	TRBV28	TRBD1	TRBJ1-5	TGTGCCAGCAGCTTCCGACAGGGGCGCAATCAGCCCCAGCATTTT	CASSFRQGRNQPQHF
once	TRBV10-3	.	TRBJ2-7	TGTGCCTCCTCCCGGGACAAAGAGCCCAAACTTAAAACGGACTTC	CASSRDKEPKLKTDF
.	TRBV28	.	TRBJ1-2	TGTGCCAGCAGTTTATGGGGGGCGAGTAACTATGGCTACACCTTC	CASSLWGASNYGYTF
once	TRBV11-2	.	TRBJ1-2	TGTGCCAGCAGCTTAGTCCGGGGCCAGGGGAATTATGGCTACACCTTC	CASSLVRGQGNYGYTF
.	TRBV6-5	.	TRBJ1-2	TGTGCCAGCAGTTTCGGGTATGGCTACACCTTC	CASSFGYGYTF
.	TRBV28	.	TRBJ2-6	TGTGCCAGTAGGAGCTCTGGGGCCAACGTGCTGACTTTC	CASRSSGANVLTF
.	TRBV5-1	TRBD1	TRBJ1-5	TGCGCCAGCAGCTTGGAGGGGGCTAATCAGCCCCAGCATTTT	CASSLEGANQPQHF
.	TRBV28	.	TRBJ1-5	TGTGCCAGCAGTCCTAATCAGCCCCAGCATTTT	CASSPNQPQHF
.	TRBV28	.	TRBJ1-2	TGTGCCAGCAGGTTAGCGTCCGGGTTTGGCTACACCTTC	CASRLASGFGYTF
.	TRBV19	TRBD1	TRBJ1-2	TGTGCCAGTACTAACATAGGGGACAGACTTGAATATGGCTACACCTTC	CASTNIGDRLEYGYTF
.	TRBV2	.	TRBJ1-4	TGTGCCAGCAGTCCGGACAGCAAAAATGAAAAACTGTTTTTT	CASSPDSKNEKLFF
.	TRBV27	TRBD2	TRBJ2-1	TGTGCCAGCAGTTGGGGGAGGGGTAATGAGCAGTTCTTC	CASSWGRGNEQFF
.	TRBV3-1/TRBV3-2	.	TRBJ1-2	TGTGCCAGCAGCCAAGCGCGGAGGACCTACTATGGCTACACCTTC	CASSQARRTYYGYTF
.	TRBV7-3	.	TRBJ2-1	TGTGCCAGCAGCTTAACCAGCCCGGGCAATGAGCAGTTCTTC	CASSLTSPGNEQFF
.	TRBV28	TRBD1	TRBJ1-5	TGTGCCAGCTTATCGACAGGGAATCAGCCCCAGCATTTT	CASLSTGNQPQHF
.	TRBV7-2	.	TRBJ2-5	TGTGCCAGCAGACCCCGGGTCCGGGGGAAAGAGACCCAGTACTTC	CASRPRVRGKETQYF
.	TRBV5-6	TRBD1	TRBJ1-6	TGTGCCAGCAGCCGCCCGGGACAGGGGATCAATGTCGGACCTCCACTTTTT	CASSRPGQGINVGPPLF
.	TRBV29-1	.	TRBJ2-1	TGCAGCGTTGCCCGGGGATCCAGCTACAATGAGCAGTTCTTC	CSVARGSSYNEQFF
.	TRBV2	TRBD1	TRBJ1-2	TGTGCCAGCAGTGAACGACAGGGCGTGAGTGGCTACACCTTC	CASSERQGVSGYTF
.	TRBV19	.	TRBJ1-2	TGTGCCAGTGACCGCTTTGGACACACTAACTATGGCTACACCTTC	CASDRFGHTNYGYTF
.	TRBV19	TRBD2	TRBJ2-3	TGTGCCAGTAGTATAGATTCTAGCGGGGGCACAGATACGCAGTATTTT	CASSIDSSGGTDTQYF
.	TRBV6-5	.	TRBJ1-4	TGTGCCAGCAGAACGACAGGATTTAATGAAAAACTGTTTTTT	CASRTTGFNEKLFF
.	TRBV6-7	.	TRBJ1-5	TGTGCCACCCCCTCACCTGGGAGTGGGAGCAATCAGCCCCAGCATTTT	CATPSPGSGSNQPQHF
.	TRBV29-1	.	TRBJ2-3	TGCAGCGTGACAGATGGCACAGATACGCAGTATTTT	CSVTDGTDTQYF